The text below deals with one T cell receptor beta chain. Its antigen is still unknown. No clone much larger than this one lies a single base away; base qualities are absent. This sample stems from a study of T cells in Graves' hyperthyroidism and ophthalmopathy (dated by TCRdb to about 2019). Looking at the study overall: Peripheral blood was collected at initial diagnosis, before any treatment. To identify distinguishing TCR V-J signatures, a discovery cohort of 95 to 100 patients was used, comprising 43 with Graves' ophthalmopathy and around 60 with stable Graves' hyperthyroidism. Whether ophthalmopathy could be predicted prospectively was tested in an independent validation cohort made up of 18 to 20 hyperthyroidism patients plus 17 patients who later progressed to ophthalmopathy. The approximately 100 discovery patients were divided at random into training and test sets in a 7:3 ratio. In several Graves' hyperthyroidism patients, the study also compared T-cell repertoires from thyroid tissue with T-cell repertoires from blood. After blood sampling, hyperthyroidism patients were treated with methimazole at a starting dose of 30 mg daily, and ophthalmopathy patients were treated with high-dose intravenous methylprednisolone. According to the paper, TCR Vbeta CDR3 sequencing was carried out on 135 peripheral blood samples, which came from more than 40 ophthalmopathy, some 73 hyperthyroidism and approximately 17 progressor patients. Beyond this particular receptor, the publication reports: In cross-validation, a model built on a 13 V-J signature told ophthalmopathy apart from stable hyperthyroidism with less than 90% sensitivity and roughly 82% specificity, and in testing the same model reached 80%/75%. Most expanded thyroid clonotypes (frequency above 0.001) were also found in blood, which suggests that blood repertoires may mirror thyroid immune responses. Sample size was not statistically predetermined, and blinding of investigators to group allocation was not performed. During validation, the model predicted progression to ophthalmopathy a median of about 6.3 months ahead of onset, with roughly 65% sensitivity and almost 75% specificity.

The TCR beta CDR3 regions were amplified from RNA transcripts. The first round of RT-PCR for the TCR CDR3 was performed with the HTBI primer set and the Qiagen OneStep RT-PCR kit. The libraries were constructed in a second round of multiplex PCR and then size-selected and purified. Paired-end sequencing of the libraries was performed with 100 bp reads on an Illumina HiSeq2000. The published analysis was carried out like this. SOAPnuke was used to process the raw data, with reads discarded if the reads contained adapters or uncalled bases, had a mean Phred below 15, or lacked an exact constant-primer or identifier match. High-quality paired reads were merged with COPE v1.2.5, and unique nucleotide sequences were defined as clonotypes. MiTCR v1.1 was used to align clonotypes to the IMGT TRBV, TRBD and TRBJ reference segments. The analysis included only V-J combinations with a frequency above 0.0001, which together covered 99.2% of the repertoires. The TCS score was defined as F50 (clonal expansion) divided by E x V (chaos), with BLOSUM62-based TCRdist calculated between CDR3 peptides within each V-J. Welch's t-statistics and random forest reduced some 510 V-J features to under 15, which were used in a naive Bayes classifier (R e1071). In TCRdb, the public reads were trimmed at Q25 with fastp and aligned with MiXCR, with productive beta chains retained. Rows matching on CDR3 protein sequence are summarized as one entry with the most common DNA and genes. The V and J calls were not made by the authors but by TCRdb's processing. The sample records about 250,000 distinct CDR3 sequences, roughly 22% of which are singletons. Roughly 40% of the sample is in the top ten clones.

Ophthalmopathy patients had moderately to severely active disease, with a Clinical Activity Score of 3 or more, a NOSPECS grade of 4 or more, and a disease duration of less than 3 months. The study excluded patients with uncontrolled infections, other autoimmune diseases, pregnancy or lactation. Clinical symptoms, serum thyroxine and TRAb, thyroid ultrasound, and orbital computed tomography formed the basis for the diagnoses. PBMCs were separated from 7.5 to 10 ml of fresh peripheral blood using Ficoll-Paque density gradient centrifugation. Total RNA was extracted with Trizol reagent, and quality was checked on an Agilent 2100 Bioanalyzer. The clonotype comes from a woman in her 40s with Graves' ophthalmopathy. Sequenced input: blood.

The CDR3: CASSEERTAYGTQYF. The sequenced DNA is TGTGCCAGCAGTGAAGAAAGGACAGCGTATGGGACCCAGTACTTC. In this chain, TRBV6-1 is recombined with TRBJ2-5; the D gene is perhaps TRBD1, on 6 matching bases. Taken from the germline V gene, the CDR1 and CDR2 loops are MNHNS and SASEGT. Including the terminal cysteine and phenylalanine, the CDR3 comprises 15 residues. The kept DNA is CDR3 alone, 45 bases in frame from the first base. Trimming costs V 1 base and J 7 bases, and their ends lie 16 bases apart.